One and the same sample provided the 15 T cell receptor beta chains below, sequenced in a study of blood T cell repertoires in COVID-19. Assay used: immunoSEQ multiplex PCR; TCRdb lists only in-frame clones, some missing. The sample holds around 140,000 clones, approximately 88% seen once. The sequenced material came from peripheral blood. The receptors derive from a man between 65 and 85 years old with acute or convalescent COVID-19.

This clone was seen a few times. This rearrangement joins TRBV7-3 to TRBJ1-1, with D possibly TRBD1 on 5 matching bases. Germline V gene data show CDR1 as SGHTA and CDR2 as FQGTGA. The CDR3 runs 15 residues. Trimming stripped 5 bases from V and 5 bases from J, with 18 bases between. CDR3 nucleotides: TGTGCCAGCAGCCCCTCTGTGGGGGAGGCGACTGAAGCTTTCTTT. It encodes CASSPSVGEATEAFF.

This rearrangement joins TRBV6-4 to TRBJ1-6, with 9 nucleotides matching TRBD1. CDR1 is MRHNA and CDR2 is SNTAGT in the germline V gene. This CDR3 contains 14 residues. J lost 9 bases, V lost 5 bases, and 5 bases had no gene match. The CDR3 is CASSPGTGTSPLHF. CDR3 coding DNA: TGTGCCAGCAGTCCCGGGACAGGGACTTCACCCCTCCACTTT.

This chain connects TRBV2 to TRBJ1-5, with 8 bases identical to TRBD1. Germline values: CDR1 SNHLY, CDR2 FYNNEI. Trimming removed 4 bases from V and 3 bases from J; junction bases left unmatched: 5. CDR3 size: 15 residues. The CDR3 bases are TGTGCCAGCAGTGGAACAGGGGGTACCAATCAGCCCCAGCATTTT. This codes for CASSGTGGTNQPQHF.

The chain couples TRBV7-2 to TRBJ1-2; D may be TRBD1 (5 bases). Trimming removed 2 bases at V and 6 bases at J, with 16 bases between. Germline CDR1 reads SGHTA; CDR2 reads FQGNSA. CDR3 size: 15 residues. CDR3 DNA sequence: TGTGCCAGCAGCTTAATGTATCGGGGGTATAATGGCTACACCTTC. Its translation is CASSLMYRGYNGYTF.

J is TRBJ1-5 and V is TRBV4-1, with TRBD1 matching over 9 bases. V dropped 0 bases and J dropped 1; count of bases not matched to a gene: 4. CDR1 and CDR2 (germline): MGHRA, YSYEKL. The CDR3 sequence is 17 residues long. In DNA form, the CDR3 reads TGCGCCAGCAGCCAAGATCGGGGACAGGGCAGCAATCAGCCCCAGCATTTT. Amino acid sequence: CASSQDRGQGSNQPQHF.

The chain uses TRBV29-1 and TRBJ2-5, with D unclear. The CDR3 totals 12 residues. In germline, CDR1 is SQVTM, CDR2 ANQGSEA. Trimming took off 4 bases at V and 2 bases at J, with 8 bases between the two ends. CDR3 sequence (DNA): TGCAGCGTTGGCGTCCCTCAAGAGACCCAGTACTTC. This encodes CSVGVPQETQYF.

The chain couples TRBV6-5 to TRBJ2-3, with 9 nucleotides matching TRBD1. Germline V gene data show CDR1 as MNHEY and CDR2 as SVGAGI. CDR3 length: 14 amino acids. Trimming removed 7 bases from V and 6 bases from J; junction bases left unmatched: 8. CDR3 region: CASKGTGRGDTQYF. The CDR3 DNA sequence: TGTGCCAGCAAGGGGACAGGGAGGGGGGATACGCAGTATTTT.

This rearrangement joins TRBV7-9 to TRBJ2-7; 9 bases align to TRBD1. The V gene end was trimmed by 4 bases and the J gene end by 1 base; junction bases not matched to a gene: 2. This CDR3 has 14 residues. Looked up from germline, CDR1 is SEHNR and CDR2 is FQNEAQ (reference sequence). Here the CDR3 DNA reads TGTGCCAGCAGCTCCGGGACAGGGTCCTACGAGCAGTACTTC. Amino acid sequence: CASSSGTGSYEQYF.

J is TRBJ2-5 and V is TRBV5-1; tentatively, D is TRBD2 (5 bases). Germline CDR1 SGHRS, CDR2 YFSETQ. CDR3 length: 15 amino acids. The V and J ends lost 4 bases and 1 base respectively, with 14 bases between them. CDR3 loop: CASSLTWEIQETQYF. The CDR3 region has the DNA TGCGCCAGCAGCCTGACCTGGGAGATCCAAGAGACCCAGTACTTC.

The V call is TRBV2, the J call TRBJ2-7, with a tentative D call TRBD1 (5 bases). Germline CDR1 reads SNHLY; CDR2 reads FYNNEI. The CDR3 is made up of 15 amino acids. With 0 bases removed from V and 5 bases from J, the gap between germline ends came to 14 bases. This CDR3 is CASSEAGARANEQYF. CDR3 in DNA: TGTGCCAGCAGTGAAGCAGGCGCCAGGGCCAACGAGCAGTACTTC.

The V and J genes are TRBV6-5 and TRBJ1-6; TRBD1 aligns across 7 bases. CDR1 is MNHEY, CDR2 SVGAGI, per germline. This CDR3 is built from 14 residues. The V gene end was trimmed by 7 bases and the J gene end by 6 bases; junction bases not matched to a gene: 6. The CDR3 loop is CASTRDRLNSPLHF. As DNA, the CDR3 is TGTGCCAGCACTCGGGACAGACTTAATTCACCCCTCCACTTT.

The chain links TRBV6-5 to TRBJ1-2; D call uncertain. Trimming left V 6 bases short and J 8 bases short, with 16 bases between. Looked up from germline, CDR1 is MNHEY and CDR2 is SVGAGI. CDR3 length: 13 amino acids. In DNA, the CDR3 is TGTGCCAGCAGCTTTTCCACGGGGAGGGGCTACACCTTC. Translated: CASSFSTGRGYTF.

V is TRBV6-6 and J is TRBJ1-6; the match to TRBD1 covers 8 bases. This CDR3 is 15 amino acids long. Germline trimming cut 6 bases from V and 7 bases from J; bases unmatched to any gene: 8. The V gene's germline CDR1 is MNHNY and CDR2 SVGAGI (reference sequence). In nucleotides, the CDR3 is TGTGCCAGCAGGCATGTAGACAGGGGAAATTCACCCCTCCACTTT. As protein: CASRHVDRGNSPLHF.

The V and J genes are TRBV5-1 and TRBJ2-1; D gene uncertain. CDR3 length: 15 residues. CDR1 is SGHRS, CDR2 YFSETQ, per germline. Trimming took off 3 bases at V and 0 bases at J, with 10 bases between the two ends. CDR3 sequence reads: CASSSLVSSYNEQFF. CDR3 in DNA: TGCGCCAGCAGCTCCCTTGTGAGCTCCTACAATGAGCAGTTCTTC.

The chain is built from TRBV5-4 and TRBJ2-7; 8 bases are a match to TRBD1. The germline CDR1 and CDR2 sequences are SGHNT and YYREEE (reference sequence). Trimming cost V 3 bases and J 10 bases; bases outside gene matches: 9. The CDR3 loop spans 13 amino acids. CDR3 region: CASSSGQGTNQYF. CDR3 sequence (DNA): TGTGCCAGCAGCTCAGGACAGGGTACCAATCAGTACTTC.